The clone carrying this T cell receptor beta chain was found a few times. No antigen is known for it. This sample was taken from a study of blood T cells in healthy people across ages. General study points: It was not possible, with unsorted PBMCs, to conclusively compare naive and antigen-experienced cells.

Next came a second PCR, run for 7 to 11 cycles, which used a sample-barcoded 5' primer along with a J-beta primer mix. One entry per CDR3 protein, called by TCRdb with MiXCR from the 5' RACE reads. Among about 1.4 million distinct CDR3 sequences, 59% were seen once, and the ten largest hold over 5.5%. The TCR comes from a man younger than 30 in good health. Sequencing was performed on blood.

The CDR3 DNA reads TGTGCCATCAGTGAGGGGTGGGGGACACACAATGAGCAGTTCTTC. This translates into CAISEGWGTHNEQFF. J is TRBJ2-1 and V is TRBV10-3; tentatively, D is TRBD1 (6 bases). Trimming took off 2 bases at V and 5 bases at J, with 13 bases between the two ends. The CDR3 consists of 15 residues. The germline V gene has CDR1 ENHRY and CDR2 SYGVKD.